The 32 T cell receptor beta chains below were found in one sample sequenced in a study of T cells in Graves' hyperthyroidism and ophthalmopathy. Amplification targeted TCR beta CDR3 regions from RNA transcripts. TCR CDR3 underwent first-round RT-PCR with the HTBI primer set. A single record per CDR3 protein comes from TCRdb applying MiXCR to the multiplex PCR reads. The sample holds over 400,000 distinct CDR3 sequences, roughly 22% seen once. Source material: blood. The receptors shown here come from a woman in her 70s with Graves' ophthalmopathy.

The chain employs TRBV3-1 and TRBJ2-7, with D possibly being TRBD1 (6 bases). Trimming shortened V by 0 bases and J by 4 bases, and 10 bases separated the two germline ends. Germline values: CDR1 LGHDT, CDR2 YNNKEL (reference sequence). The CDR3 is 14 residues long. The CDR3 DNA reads TGTGCCAGCAGCCAAGACTGGGGGCGGTACGAGCAGTACTTC. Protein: CASSQDWGRYEQYF.

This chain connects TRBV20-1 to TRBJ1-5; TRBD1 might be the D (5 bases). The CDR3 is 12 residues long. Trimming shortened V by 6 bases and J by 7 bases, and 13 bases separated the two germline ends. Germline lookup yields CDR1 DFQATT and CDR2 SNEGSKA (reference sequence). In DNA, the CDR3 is TGCAGTGCCGGGACGTTGAACCAGCCCCAGCATTTT. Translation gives CSAGTLNQPQHF.

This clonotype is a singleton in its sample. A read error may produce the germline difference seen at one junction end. Here the CDR3 reads CTSSLAGGNEQYF. The CDR3 bases are TGTACCAGCAGTTTAGCAGGGGGCAACGAGCAGTACTTC. The chain recombines TRBV13 with TRBJ2-7; 8 nucleotides align to TRBD1. Germline V gene lookup returns CDR1 PRHDT and CDR2 FYEKMQ (reference sequence). The CDR3 runs to 13 residues.

The CDR3 nucleotides are TGTGCCAGCAGTGAGGGTATCACAGGCTACACCTTC. This encodes CASSEGITGYTF. The gene calls are TRBV28 and TRBJ1-2; unclear D gene. V lost 5 bases to trimming and J lost 8 bases, with 12 bases between them. CDR3 length equals 12 residues. CDR1 is MDHEN and CDR2 is SYDVKM in the germline V gene.

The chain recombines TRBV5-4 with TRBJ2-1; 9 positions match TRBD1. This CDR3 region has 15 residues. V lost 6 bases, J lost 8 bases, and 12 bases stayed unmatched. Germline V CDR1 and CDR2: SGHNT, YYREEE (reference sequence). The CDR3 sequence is CASTLPGQGAYEQFF. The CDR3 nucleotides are TGTGCCAGCACCCTACCGGGACAGGGAGCTTATGAGCAGTTCTTC.

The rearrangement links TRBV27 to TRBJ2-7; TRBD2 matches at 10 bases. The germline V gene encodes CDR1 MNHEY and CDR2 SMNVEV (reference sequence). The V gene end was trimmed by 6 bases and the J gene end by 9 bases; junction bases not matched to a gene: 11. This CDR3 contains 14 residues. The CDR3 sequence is CASSDRTSGLGQYF. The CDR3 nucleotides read TGTGCCAGCAGCGATCGGACTAGCGGTCTTGGGCAGTACTTC.

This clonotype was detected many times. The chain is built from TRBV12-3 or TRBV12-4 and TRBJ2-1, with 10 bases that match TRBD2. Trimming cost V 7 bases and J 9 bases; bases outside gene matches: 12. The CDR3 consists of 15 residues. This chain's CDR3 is CASKPSSGRAGEQFF. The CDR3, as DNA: TGTGCCAGCAAACCATCCAGCGGGAGGGCCGGTGAGCAGTTCTTC.

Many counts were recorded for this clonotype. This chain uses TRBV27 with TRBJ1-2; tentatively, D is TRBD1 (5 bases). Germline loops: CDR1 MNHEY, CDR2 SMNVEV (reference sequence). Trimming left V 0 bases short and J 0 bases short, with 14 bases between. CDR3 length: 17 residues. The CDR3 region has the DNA TGTGCCAGCAGTTTATCGGGGGGTGAGGGTTCTAACTATGGCTACACCTTC. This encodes CASSLSGGEGSNYGYTF.

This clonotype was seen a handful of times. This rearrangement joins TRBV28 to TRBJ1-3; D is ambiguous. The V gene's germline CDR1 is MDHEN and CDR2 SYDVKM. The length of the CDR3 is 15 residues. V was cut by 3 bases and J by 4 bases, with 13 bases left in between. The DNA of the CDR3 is TGTGCCAGCAGTTTTTCCGGCCTCGAGGGAAACACCATATATTTT. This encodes CASSFSGLEGNTIYF.

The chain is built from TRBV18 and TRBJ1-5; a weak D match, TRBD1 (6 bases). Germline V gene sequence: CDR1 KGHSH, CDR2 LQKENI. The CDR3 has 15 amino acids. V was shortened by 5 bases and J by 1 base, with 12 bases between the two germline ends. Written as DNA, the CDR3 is TGTGCCAGCTCAGCGAAGGGGGGGAGCAATCAGCCCCAGCATTTT. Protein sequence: CASSAKGGSNQPQHF.

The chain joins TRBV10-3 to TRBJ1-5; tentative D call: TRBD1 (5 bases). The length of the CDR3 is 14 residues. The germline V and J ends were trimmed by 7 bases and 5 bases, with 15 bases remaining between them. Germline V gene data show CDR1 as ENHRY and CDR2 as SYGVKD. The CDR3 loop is CAITAGLGDQPQHF. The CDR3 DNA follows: TGTGCCATCACCGCAGGGCTAGGTGATCAGCCCCAGCATTTT.

CDR3 DNA: TGTGCCAGCAGCCAAGAGGGCAGTCAACAAGCTTTCTTT. It encodes CASSQEGSQQAFF. The chain combines TRBV3-1 with TRBJ1-1; D ambiguous. The ends were cut back, 0 bases at V and 9 bases at J, with 11 bases in the middle. Germline CDR1 LGHDT, CDR2 YNNKEL (reference sequence). The CDR3 is 13 amino acids. Based on the CDR3 plus reference TRBV3-1 and TRBJ1-1, the full variable domain is DTAVSQTPKYLVTQMGNDKSIKCEQNLGHDTMYWYKQDSKKFLKIMFSYNNKELIINETVPNRFSPKSPDKAHLNLHINSLELGDSAVYFCASSQEGSQQAFFGQGTRLTVV.

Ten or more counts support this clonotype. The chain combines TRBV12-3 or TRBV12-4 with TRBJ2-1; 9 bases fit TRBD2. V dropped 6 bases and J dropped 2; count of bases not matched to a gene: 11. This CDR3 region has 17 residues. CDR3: CASRPPASGIAYNEQFF. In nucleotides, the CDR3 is TGTGCCAGCAGGCCCCCGGCTAGCGGGATTGCCTACAATGAGCAGTTCTTC.

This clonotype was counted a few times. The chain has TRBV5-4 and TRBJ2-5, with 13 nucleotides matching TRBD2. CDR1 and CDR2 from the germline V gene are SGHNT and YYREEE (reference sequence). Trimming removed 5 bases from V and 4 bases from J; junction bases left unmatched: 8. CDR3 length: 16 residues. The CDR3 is CASSNGLAGVGETQYF. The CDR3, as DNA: TGTGCCAGCAGTAACGGACTAGCGGGAGTGGGAGAGACCCAGTACTTC.

Written as DNA, the CDR3 is TGTGCCAGCAGCCGAACGGACAGGGACAAGTACGAGCAGTACTTC. Translation: CASSRTDRDKYEQYF. J is TRBJ2-7 and V is TRBV7-9, with 8 bases lining up with TRBD1. The germline V gene encodes CDR1 SEHNR and CDR2 FQNEAQ (reference sequence). V lost 5 bases, J lost 4 bases, and 10 bases stayed unmatched. The CDR3 sequence is 15 residues long.

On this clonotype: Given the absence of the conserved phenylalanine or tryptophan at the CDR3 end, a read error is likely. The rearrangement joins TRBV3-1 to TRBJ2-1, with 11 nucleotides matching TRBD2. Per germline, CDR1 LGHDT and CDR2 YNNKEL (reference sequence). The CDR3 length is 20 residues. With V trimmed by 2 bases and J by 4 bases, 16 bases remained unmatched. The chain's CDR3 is CASSQRIAGGSWGSYNEQFS. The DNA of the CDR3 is TGTGCCAGCAGCCAAAGAATAGCGGGAGGGTCTTGGGGGTCATACAATGAGCAGTTCTCC.

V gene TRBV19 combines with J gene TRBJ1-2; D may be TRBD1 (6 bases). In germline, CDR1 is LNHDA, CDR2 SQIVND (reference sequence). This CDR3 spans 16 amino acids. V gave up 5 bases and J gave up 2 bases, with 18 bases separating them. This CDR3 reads CASSAGGGGRNYGYTF. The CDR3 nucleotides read TGTGCCAGTAGTGCCGGAGGGGGGGGTAGAAACTATGGCTACACCTTC.

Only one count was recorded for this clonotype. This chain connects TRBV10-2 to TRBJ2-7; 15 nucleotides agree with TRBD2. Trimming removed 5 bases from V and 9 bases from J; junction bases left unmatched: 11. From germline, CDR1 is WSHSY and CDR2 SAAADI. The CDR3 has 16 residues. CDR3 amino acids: CASSFSPGLAGGSQYF. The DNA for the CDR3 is TGCGCCAGCAGTTTTTCTCCGGGACTAGCGGGAGGTTCGCAGTACTTC.

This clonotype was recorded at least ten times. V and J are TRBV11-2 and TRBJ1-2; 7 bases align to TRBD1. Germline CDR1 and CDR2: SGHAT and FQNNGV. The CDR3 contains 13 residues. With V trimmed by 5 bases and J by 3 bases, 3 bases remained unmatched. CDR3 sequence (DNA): TGTGCCAGCAGCATCGACAGGGACTATGGCTACACCTTC. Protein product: CASSIDRDYGYTF.

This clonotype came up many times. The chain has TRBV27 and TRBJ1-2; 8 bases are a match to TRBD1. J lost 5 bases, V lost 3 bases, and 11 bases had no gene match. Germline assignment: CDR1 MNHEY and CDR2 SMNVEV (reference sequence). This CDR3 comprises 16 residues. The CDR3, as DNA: TGTGCCAGCAGTTTCCTAGGACAGGGCCTATGGTATGGCTACACCTTC. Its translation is CASSFLGQGLWYGYTF.

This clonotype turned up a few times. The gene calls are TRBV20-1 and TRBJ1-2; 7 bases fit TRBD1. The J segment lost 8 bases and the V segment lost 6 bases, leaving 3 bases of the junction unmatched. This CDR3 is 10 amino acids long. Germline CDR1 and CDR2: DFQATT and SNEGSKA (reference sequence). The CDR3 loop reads CSADRDGYTF. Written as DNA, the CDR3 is TGCAGTGCCGACAGGGACGGCTACACCTTC.

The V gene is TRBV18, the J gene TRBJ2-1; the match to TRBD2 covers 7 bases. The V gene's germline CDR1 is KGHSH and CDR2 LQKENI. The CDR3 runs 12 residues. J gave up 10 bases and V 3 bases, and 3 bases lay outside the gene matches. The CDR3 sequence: CASSPRGTEQFF. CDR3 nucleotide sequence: TGTGCCAGCTCACCGCGGGGGACCGAGCAGTTCTTC.

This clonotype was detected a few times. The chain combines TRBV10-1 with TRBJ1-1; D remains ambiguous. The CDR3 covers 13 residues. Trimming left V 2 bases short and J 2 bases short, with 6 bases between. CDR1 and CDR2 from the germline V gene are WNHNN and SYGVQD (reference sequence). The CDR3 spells CASSEGYNTEAFF. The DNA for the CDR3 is TGCGCCAGCAGTGAGGGGTACAACACTGAAGCTTTCTTT.

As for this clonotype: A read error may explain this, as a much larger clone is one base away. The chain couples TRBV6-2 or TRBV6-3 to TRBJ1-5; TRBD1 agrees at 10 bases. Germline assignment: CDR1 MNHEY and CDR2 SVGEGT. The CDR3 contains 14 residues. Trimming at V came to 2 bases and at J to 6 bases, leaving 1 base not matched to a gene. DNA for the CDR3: TGTGCCAGCAGTTACGGGACAGGGGTTCAGCCCCAGCATTTT. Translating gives CASSYGTGVQPQHF.

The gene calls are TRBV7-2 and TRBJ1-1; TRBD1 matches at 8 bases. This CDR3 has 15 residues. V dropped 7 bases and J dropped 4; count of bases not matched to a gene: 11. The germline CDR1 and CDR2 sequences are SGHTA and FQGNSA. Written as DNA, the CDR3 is TGTGCCAGCACCCGGACAGGGAGGGTGACCACTGAAGCTTTCTTT. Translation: CASTRTGRVTTEAFF.

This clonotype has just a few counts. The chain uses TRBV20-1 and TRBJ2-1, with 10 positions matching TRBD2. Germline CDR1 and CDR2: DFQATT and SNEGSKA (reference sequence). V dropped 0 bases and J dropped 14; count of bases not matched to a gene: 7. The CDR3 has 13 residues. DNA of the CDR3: TGCAGTGCTAGAGATTCGAGTAGCGGGGGGAAGTTCTTC. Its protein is CSARDSSSGGKFF.

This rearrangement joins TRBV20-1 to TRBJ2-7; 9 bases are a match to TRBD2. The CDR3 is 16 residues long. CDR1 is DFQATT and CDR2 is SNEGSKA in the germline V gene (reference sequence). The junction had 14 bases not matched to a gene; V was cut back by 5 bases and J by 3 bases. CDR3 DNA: TGCAGTGCTGTTAGCGGGAGCGGGGCAATGGACTACGAGCAGTACTTC. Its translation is CSAVSGSGAMDYEQYF.

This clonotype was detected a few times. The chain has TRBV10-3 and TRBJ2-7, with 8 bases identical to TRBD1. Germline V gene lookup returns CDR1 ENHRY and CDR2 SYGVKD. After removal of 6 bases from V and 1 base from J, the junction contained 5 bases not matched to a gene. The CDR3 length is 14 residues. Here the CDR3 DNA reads TGTGCCATCAGCCGGGGACAGGAGTCCTACGAGCAGTACTTC. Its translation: CAISRGQESYEQYF.

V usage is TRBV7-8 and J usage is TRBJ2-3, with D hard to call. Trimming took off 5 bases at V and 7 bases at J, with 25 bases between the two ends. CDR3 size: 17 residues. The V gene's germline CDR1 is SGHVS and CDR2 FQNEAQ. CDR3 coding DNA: TGTGCCAGCAGCCCCTCCAGATGGGCGGAACAAGAATATACGCAGTATTTT. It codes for CASSPSRWAEQEYTQYF.

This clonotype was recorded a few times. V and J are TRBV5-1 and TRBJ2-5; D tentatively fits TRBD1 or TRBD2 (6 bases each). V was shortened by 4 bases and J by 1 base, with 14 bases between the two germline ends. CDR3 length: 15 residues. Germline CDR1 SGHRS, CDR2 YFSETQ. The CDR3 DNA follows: TGCGCCAGCAGCCTAGGGGGACTCAGCCAAGAGACCCAGTACTTC. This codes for CASSLGGLSQETQYF. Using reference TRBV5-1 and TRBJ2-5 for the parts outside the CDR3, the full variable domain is KAGVTQTPRYLIKTRGQQVTLSCSPISGHRSVSWYQQTPGQGLQFLFEYFSETQRNKGNFPGRFSGRQFSNSRSEMNVSTLELGDSALYLCASSLGGLSQETQYFGPGTRLLVL.

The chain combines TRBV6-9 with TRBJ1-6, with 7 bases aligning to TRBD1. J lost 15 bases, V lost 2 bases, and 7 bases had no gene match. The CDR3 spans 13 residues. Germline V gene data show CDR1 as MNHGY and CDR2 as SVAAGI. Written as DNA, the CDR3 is TGTGCCAGCAGTTATGAAGCAGGGGGTGGCCTCCACTTT. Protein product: CASSYEAGGGLHF.

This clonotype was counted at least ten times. This chain's CDR3 is CASSLRVGSNQPQHF. The CDR3 region has the DNA TGTGCCAGCAGTTTAAGGGTTGGAAGCAATCAGCCCCAGCATTTT. V gene TRBV28 combines with J gene TRBJ1-5; D is unresolved. This CDR3 contains 15 residues. Germline V CDR1 and CDR2: MDHEN, SYDVKM. Trimming shortened V by 2 bases and J by 1 base, and 9 bases separated the two germline ends. Full variable domain (missing parts from reference TRBV28 and TRBJ1-5): DVKVTQSSRYLVKRTGEKVFLECVQDMDHENMFWYRQDPGLGLRLIYFSYDVKMKEKGDIPEGYSVSREKKERFSLILESASTNQTSMYLCASSLRVGSNQPQHFGDGTRLSIL.